Following are 21 T cell receptor beta chains from one sample sequenced in a study of Ad26.COV2.S vaccination and SARS-CoV-2 variants. Treatment here: 19 received Ad26.COV2.S at low or high dose, single or two shots; 5 received placebo; per-sample allocation not given. Collection of samples fell on day 63 after the first vaccine or placebo injection. Profiling relied on immunoSEQ multiplex PCR, and the TCRdb table lists in-frame clones only, not all of them. The data hold about 420,000 clones, with over 75% observed a single time. The sample was peripheral blood, taken in a trial of Ad26.COV2.S vaccine versus placebo. All receptors derive from a person between 18 and 65 years old who received the Ad26.COV2.S COVID-19 vaccine or a placebo.

This clone came up once. This chain connects TRBV6-2 or TRBV6-3 to TRBJ2-5; TRBD2 matches at 11 bases. This CDR3 comprises 17 residues. CDR1 is MNHEY and CDR2 is SVGEGT in the germline V gene. The V segment lost 0 bases and the J segment 5 bases; nucleotides outside the gene matches: 8. CDR3: CASSYSPSGGPGETQYF. The CDR3 coding sequence is TGTGCCAGCAGTTACTCGCCTAGCGGGGGGCCGGGTGAGACCCAGTACTTC.

This chain uses TRBV19 with TRBJ1-6; D is unresolved. V shed 7 bases and J shed 2 bases, with 12 bases lying between them. In germline, CDR1 is LNHDA, CDR2 SQIVND (reference sequence). The CDR3 runs 15 residues. The CDR3 reads CASTPDGPYNSPLHF. The CDR3 DNA reads TGTGCCAGTACTCCCGATGGTCCCTATAATTCACCCCTCCACTTT.

This clone was seen once. The V call is TRBV7-2, the J call TRBJ2-7; D is unclear. The V and J ends lost 5 bases and 12 bases respectively, with 23 bases between them. Germline V gene sequence: CDR1 SGHTA, CDR2 FQGNSA. CDR3 length: 14 amino acids. The CDR3 here is CASSVALLPAVLYF. The CDR3 DNA is TGTGCCAGCAGCGTCGCTCTATTGCCGGCGGTTTTGTACTTC.

V usage is TRBV6-2 or TRBV6-3 and J usage is TRBJ1-2; 9 positions match TRBD1. Germline loops: CDR1 MNHEY, CDR2 SVGEGT. The CDR3 length is 15 residues. Trimming removed 5 bases from V and 6 bases from J; junction bases left unmatched: 10. In DNA form, the CDR3 reads TGTGCCAGCAGTCAACAGGGGGCATTCAAGAATGGCTACACCTTC. Its translation: CASSQQGAFKNGYTF.

The CDR3 region is CASSTLRDRGQPQHF. The CDR3 DNA follows: TGTGCCAGCAGTACGTTACGGGACAGGGGGCAGCCCCAGCATTTT. V and J are TRBV27 and TRBJ1-5; 11 nucleotides align to TRBD1. This CDR3 is 15 amino acids long. The ends lost 5 bases at V and 7 bases at J; junction bases unmatched: 7. The germline V gene encodes CDR1 MNHEY and CDR2 SMNVEV (reference sequence).

This clone was seen more than once but under ten times. The chain joins TRBV7-9 to TRBJ1-1, with D unclear. CDR3 size: 12 residues. Trimming pared 5 bases from V and 10 bases from J, leaving 14 bases between. Germline loops: CDR1 SEHNR, CDR2 FQNEAQ (reference sequence). The CDR3 DNA is TGTGCCAGCAGCCCGTATGGCTTTGGAGCTTTCTTT. Encoded protein: CASSPYGFGAFF.

This sequence joins TRBV6-1 and TRBJ1-6; tentative D call: TRBD1 (6 bases). V was clipped by 3 bases and J by 1 base, with 13 bases between them. From germline, CDR1 is MNHNS and CDR2 SASEGT. This CDR3 contains 17 residues. The CDR3, as DNA: TGTGCCAGCAGTGAGCTCTTGGGGGCATCCTATAATTCACCCCTCCACTTT. It translates to CASSELLGASYNSPLHF.

This clone has only a few counts. The gene calls are TRBV27 and TRBJ1-2, with 10 bases lining up with TRBD1. The CDR3 sequence is 15 residues long. With 3 bases clipped from V and 4 bases from J, the junction kept 5 bases outside the gene matches. CDR1 and CDR2 from the germline V gene are MNHEY and SMNVEV (reference sequence). The CDR3 sequence is CASSLGGQGFYGYTF. CDR3 nucleotides: TGTGCCAGCAGTTTGGGGGGACAGGGGTTCTATGGCTACACCTTC.

The chain combines TRBV2 with TRBJ2-2, with a tentative D call TRBD2 (5 bases). The germline V gene has CDR1 SNHLY and CDR2 FYNNEI. Trimming took 4 bases from V and 2 from J, leaving 14 bases between them. The CDR3 is 16 residues long. CDR3 nucleotides: TGTGCCAGCAGTGGAGGGCGCGGACCTAACACCGGGGAGCTGTTTTTT. It is translated as CASSGGRGPNTGELFF.

The J gene is TRBJ2-1, the V gene TRBV27; 10 bases map to TRBD2. This CDR3 comprises 16 residues. CDR1 and CDR2 (germline): MNHEY, SMNVEV (reference sequence). With 6 bases clipped from V and 0 bases from J, the junction kept 5 bases outside the gene matches. CDR3 DNA: TGTGCCAGCAGCCCCTTAGCGGGGGGCTCCTACAATGAGCAGTTCTTC. Encoded protein: CASSPLAGGSYNEQFF.

The rearrangement joins TRBV14 to TRBJ2-7; TRBD1 matches 11 bases. Germline lookup yields CDR1 SGHDN and CDR2 FVKESK. The ends lost 3 bases at V and 6 bases at J; junction bases unmatched: 4. The CDR3 contains 14 residues. As DNA, the CDR3 is TGTGCCAGCAGCCACCCCGGGACAGGGGGCGAGCAGTACTTC. This codes for CASSHPGTGGEQYF.

The chain carries TRBV20-1 and TRBJ2-5, with 7 bases aligning to TRBD2. The V segment lost 3 bases and the J segment 2 bases; nucleotides outside the gene matches: 9. The CDR3 loop spans 15 amino acids. The germline V gene encodes CDR1 DFQATT and CDR2 SNEGSKA (reference sequence). The CDR3 reads CSASPSAGVQETQYF. The CDR3 nucleotides read TGCAGTGCTAGTCCCTCGGCGGGGGTTCAAGAGACCCAGTACTTC.

In this sample, this clone turned up once. The CDR3 protein is CASSSILTGSGGPQHF. The CDR3 DNA sequence: TGTGCCAGCAGCTCCATTCTGACAGGGTCGGGTGGGCCCCAGCATTTT. This rearrangement joins TRBV7-8 to TRBJ1-5, with 7 bases matching TRBD1. This CDR3 region has 16 residues. Trimming removed 4 bases from V and 9 bases from J; junction bases left unmatched: 15. CDR1 and CDR2 (germline): SGHVS, FQNEAQ.

Only one count was recorded for this clone. The gene calls are TRBV7-3 and TRBJ1-1; tentatively, D is TRBD1 (5 bases). V lost 3 bases to trimming and J lost 0 bases, with 14 bases between them. Germline loops: CDR1 SGHTA, CDR2 FQGTGA. CDR3 size: 16 residues. CDR3 protein: CASSFDSVSMNTEAFF. The CDR3, as DNA: TGTGCCAGCAGCTTCGACAGCGTAAGCATGAACACTGAAGCTTTCTTT.

The chain links TRBV27 to TRBJ1-3; the D is unclear. The CDR3 runs to 14 residues. Germline CDR1 and CDR2: MNHEY and SMNVEV (reference sequence). Trimming removed 0 bases at V and 4 bases at J, with 7 bases between. The CDR3 region has the DNA TGTGCCAGCAGTTTATCAAAACTAGGAAACACCATATATTTT. Translated: CASSLSKLGNTIYF.

The rearrangement uses TRBV7-2 and TRBJ2-7, with D tentatively TRBD1 (5 bases). Germline V CDR1 and CDR2: SGHTA, FQGNSA. V lost 5 bases and J 2 bases, leaving 13 bases between the germline ends. The CDR3 runs 14 residues. The CDR3 bases are TGTGCCAGCAGCAAAAGGGGCAGTACCTACGAGCAGTACTTC. As protein: CASSKRGSTYEQYF.

The chain is built from TRBV4-3 and TRBJ2-7; D is possibly TRBD1 or TRBD2 (6 bases each). The V gene lost 2 bases and the J gene lost 1 base, with 15 bases spanning the gap. This CDR3 has 16 amino acids. Germline values: CDR1 LGHNA, CDR2 YSLEER. In DNA, the CDR3 is TGCGCCAGCAGCCAAAGTATCGGGGGCTGGTCCTACGAGCAGTACTTC. It is translated as CASSQSIGGWSYEQYF.

In its sample, this clone was seen once. The gene calls are TRBV5-1 and TRBJ1-1; 8 bases are a match to TRBD1. Germline-derived CDR1 and CDR2 are SGHRS and YFSETQ. The V segment lost 1 base and the J segment 0 bases; nucleotides outside the gene matches: 5. The length of the CDR3 is 16 residues. CDR3 in DNA: TGCGCCAGCAGCTTGCAGGGGGCTTTGATGAACACTGAAGCTTTCTTT. Translation: CASSLQGALMNTEAFF.

V usage is TRBV30 and J usage is TRBJ2-3; possibly TRBD1 for D (5 bases). Germline V gives CDR1 GTSNPN, CDR2 SVGIG (reference sequence). CDR3 size: 15 residues. V shed 0 bases and J shed 0 bases, with 10 bases lying between them. The CDR3 loop reads CAWSVQGVSTDTQYF. The CDR3 DNA follows: TGTGCCTGGAGTGTACAAGGGGTTAGCACAGATACGCAGTATTTT.

As DNA, the CDR3 is TGCAGCGTTGGACAGGGGGCTAGGGGAGAGACCCAGTACTTC. As protein: CSVGQGARGETQYF. The rearrangement uses TRBV29-1 and TRBJ2-5; 10 nucleotides line up with TRBD1. The CDR3 sequence is 14 residues long. The germline gives CDR1 SQVTM, CDR2 ANQGSEA. V lost 4 bases, J lost 4 bases, and 6 bases stayed unmatched.

In DNA, the CDR3 is TGTGCCACCAGTAGGACAGGGACGCTAGATACGCAGTATTTT. Translation gives CATSRTGTLDTQYF. J is TRBJ2-3 and V is TRBV24-1, with 8 nucleotides matching TRBD1. Germline V gene data show CDR1 as KGHDR and CDR2 as SFDVKD. The CDR3 consists of 14 residues. V trimming: 6 bases; J trimming: 5 bases; junction bases outside the gene matches: 6.